This T cell receptor beta chain emerged from a study of CD39 and CD103 CD8 tumor-infiltrating T cells. Study-level findings and limits: DP TIL clonotypes were rarely found in blood or uninvolved lymph node.

The CDR3 has 19 amino acids. The V gene end was trimmed by 6 bases and the J gene end by 0 bases; junction bases not matched to a gene: 9. The germline gives CDR1 MNHEY, CDR2 SMNVEV (reference sequence). Assay used: immunoSEQ multiplex PCR; TCRdb lists only in-frame clones, some missing. The table records 700 to 850 clones, approximately 50% of them present only once. There are a few counts of this clone. The target antigen is unknown. The receptor comes from a human donor with head and neck squamous cell carcinoma. The sequenced material came from CD39+ CD103+ CD8+ T cells sorted from the tumor. Subset noted: CD103+CD39+ double-positive CD45RA- CD8 T cells. This chain links TRBV27 with TRBJ2-1; 15 positions match TRBD2. The CDR3 DNA sequence: TGTGCCAGCAGGATCGGGACTAGCGGGAGGCCGGACTCCTACAATGAGCAGTTCTTC. Translating it yields CASRIGTSGRPDSYNEQFF.